The rows below give T cell receptor beta chains drawn from one sample of a study of T cells after yellow fever vaccination. MiXCR was run by TCRdb on the 5' RACE reads, yielding one entry per CDR3 protein. The data show about 220,000 distinct CDR3 sequences, approximately 3.3% seen once. Sequencing used CD4+ T cells sorted from PBMCs, obtained 10 days after the yellow fever booster vaccination. Source of these receptors: a man aged 18 to 29 who received the YFV17D yellow fever vaccine. Each CDR3 is given with its conserved first and last residue. Each record gives: V gene, clone size, J gene, D gene, CDR3 DNA, CDR3 protein. A D gene is named only where the DNA matches it firmly. Clone size, where shown, is once, few, many, or a class for clones that have expanded.

TRBV28	NA	TRBJ2-3	TRBD2	TGTGCCAGCAGTTCGTGGACTAGCGGGGGAGGTACAGATACGCAGTATTTT	CASSSWTSGGGTDTQYF
TRBV12-3/TRBV12-4	many	TRBJ1-6	NA	TGTGCCAGCAGTTCCGACAGCGTAAGCTCCTATAATTCACCCCTCCACTTT	CASSSDSVSSYNSPLHF
TRBV12-3/TRBV12-4	many	TRBJ2-7	NA	TGTGCCAGCAGGTCGGGACGCAGCCCCTACGAGCAGTACTTC	CASRSGRSPYEQYF
TRBV19	many	TRBJ2-3	TRBD1	TGTGCCAGTAGTACCCGCGGGACAGGGCTGACAGATACGCAGTATTTT	CASSTRGTGLTDTQYF
TRBV28	NA	TRBJ1-4	NA	TGTGCCAGCAGTTTCAGCTACAGGCGAACAACTAATGAAAAACTGTTTTTT	CASSFSYRRTTNEKLFF
TRBV12-3/TRBV12-4	NA	TRBJ2-7	NA	TGTGCCAGCAGAAAACAGGGATCCCCCTACGAGCAGTACTTC	CASRKQGSPYEQYF
TRBV7-2	NA	TRBJ2-7	NA	TGTGCCAGCAGCCCATCCGCCGGAACCTACGAGCAGTACTTC	CASSPSAGTYEQYF
TRBV7-9	many	TRBJ2-1	TRBD1	TGTGCCAGCAGCTTCACAGGGGGCTTTTACAATGAGCAGTTCTTC	CASSFTGGFYNEQFF
TRBV12-3/TRBV12-4	few	TRBJ1-1	NA	TGTGCCAGCAGTTTAGCGGGAGTGGGCACTGAAGCTTTCTTT	CASSLAGVGTEAFF
TRBV10-3	NA	TRBJ1-5	NA	TGTGCCATCAGCCCGTCACAGGCCAAGGATGATCAGCCCCAGCATTTT	CAISPSQAKDDQPQHF
TRBV6-2/TRBV6-3	many	TRBJ2-1	NA	TGTGCCACCCGGTGGGGGGGCCTCTACAATGAGCAGTTCTTC	CATRWGGLYNEQFF
TRBV4-1	few	TRBJ2-2	NA	TGCGCCAGCAGCCCAGGGGTGAGACACACCGGGGAGCTGTTTTTT	CASSPGVRHTGELFF
TRBV6-1	NA	TRBJ1-2	NA	TGTGCCAGCAGTGAACTGCGGTTTGGCTACACCTTC	CASSELRFGYTF
TRBV18	many	TRBJ1-5	NA	TGTGCCAGCAGCCCCGGACTGAATCAGCCCCAGCATTTT	CASSPGLNQPQHF
TRBV7-6	few	TRBJ1-5	NA	TGTGCCAGCAGCTTAAGCTCAGGGAGCGGATATGGCAATCAGCCCCAGCATTTT	CASSLSSGSGYGNQPQHF
TRBV20-1	many	TRBJ2-1	NA	TGCAGTGCTAGAGATTTACCTACCTCCTACAATGAGCAGTTCTTC	CSARDLPTSYNEQFF